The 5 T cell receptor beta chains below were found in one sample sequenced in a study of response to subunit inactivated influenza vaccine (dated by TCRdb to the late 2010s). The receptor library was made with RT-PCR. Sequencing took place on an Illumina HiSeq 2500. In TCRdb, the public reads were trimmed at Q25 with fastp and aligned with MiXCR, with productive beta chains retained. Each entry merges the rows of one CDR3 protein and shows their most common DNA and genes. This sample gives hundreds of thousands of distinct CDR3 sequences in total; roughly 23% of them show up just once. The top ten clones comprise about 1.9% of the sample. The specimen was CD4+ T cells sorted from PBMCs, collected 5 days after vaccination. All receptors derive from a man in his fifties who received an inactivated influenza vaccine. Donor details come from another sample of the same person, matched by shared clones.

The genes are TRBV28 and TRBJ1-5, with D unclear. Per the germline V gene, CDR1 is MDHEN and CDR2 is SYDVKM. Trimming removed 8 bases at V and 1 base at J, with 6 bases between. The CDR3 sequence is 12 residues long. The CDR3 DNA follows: TGTGCCAGCCGCTCGAGCAATCAGCCCCAGCATTTT. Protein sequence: CASRSSNQPQHF.

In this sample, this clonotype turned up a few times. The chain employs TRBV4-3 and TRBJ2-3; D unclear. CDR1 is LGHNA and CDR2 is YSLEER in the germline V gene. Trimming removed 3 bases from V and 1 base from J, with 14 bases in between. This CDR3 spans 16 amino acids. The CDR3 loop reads CASSQLGMLGTDTQYF. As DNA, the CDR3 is TGCGCCAGCAGCCAGCTAGGCATGCTGGGCACAGATACGCAGTATTTT.

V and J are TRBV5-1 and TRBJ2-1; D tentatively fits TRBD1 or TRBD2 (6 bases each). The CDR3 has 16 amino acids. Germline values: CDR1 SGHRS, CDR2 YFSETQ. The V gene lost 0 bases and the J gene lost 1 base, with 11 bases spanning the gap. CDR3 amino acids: CASSLVPGASYNEQFF. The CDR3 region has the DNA TGCGCCAGCAGCTTGGTTCCGGGGGCGTCCTACAATGAGCAGTTCTTC.

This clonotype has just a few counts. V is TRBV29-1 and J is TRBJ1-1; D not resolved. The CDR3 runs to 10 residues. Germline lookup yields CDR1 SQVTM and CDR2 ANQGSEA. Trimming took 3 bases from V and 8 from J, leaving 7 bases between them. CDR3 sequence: CSVDRREAFF. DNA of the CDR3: TGCAGCGTTGACCGCCGGGAAGCTTTCTTT.

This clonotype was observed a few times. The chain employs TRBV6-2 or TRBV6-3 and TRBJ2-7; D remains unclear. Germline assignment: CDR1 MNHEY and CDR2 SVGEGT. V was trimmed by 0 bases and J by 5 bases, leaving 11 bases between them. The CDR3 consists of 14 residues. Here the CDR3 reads CASSYSIKGDEQYF. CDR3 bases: TGTGCCAGCAGTTACTCGATCAAGGGCGACGAGCAGTACTTC.